This T cell receptor (beta chain) was profiled in a study of CD8 T cells in ankylosing spondylitis. The CDR3 contains 16 residues. Germline-derived CDR1 and CDR2 are SEHNR and FQNEAQ (reference sequence). V was pared by 0 bases and J by 3 bases, with 14 bases between. Comments on this clonotype: Antigen specificity is unknown.

Study-wide results and caveats: Blood from ankylosing spondylitis patients appeared to carry a characteristic eight-variant TCR beta motif. In the blood and synovial fluid of reactive arthritis, some motif variants had been previously reported.

Using its own MiXCR run on the 5' RACE reads, TCRdb lists one record per CDR3 protein. The table shows about 160,000 distinct CDR3 sequences, with under 45% occurring only once. The TCR sequence derives from a male donor with ankylosing spondylitis. The sequenced material came from synovial fluid, either unsorted or a sorted T cell fraction (not recorded which). V usage is TRBV7-9 and J usage is TRBJ1-1, with TRBD1 as a possible D gene (5 bases). The CDR3 region is CASSLAGPGSYTEAFF. The CDR3 DNA is TGTGCCAGCAGCTTAGCTGGGCCAGGGTCGTACACTGAAGCTTTCTTT.